The 20 T cell receptor beta chains reported below all come from one sample, sequenced in a study of OX40 agonist ivuxolimab in advanced cancers. The protocol was immunoSEQ multiplex PCR, while the TCRdb copy is restricted to in-frame clones and leaves out a portion. The data hold around 49,000 clones, with approximately 88% observed a single time. The sample consisted of CD4+ or CD8+ T cells sorted from blood, taken in a trial of the OX40 agonist ivuxolimab. These receptors all come from an adult with an advanced solid tumor such as melanoma, head and neck, liver or kidney cancer.

The V gene is TRBV5-5, the J gene TRBJ2-2, with D hard to call. The CDR3 runs 15 residues. The germline gives CDR1 SGHKS, CDR2 YYEKEE (reference sequence). V was cut by 1 base and J by 6 bases, with 13 bases left in between. CDR3 coding DNA: TGTGCCAGCAGCTTGAGGGTTGAGGTGGCCGGGGAGCTGTTTTTT. Translating it yields CASSLRVEVAGELFF.

This chain connects TRBV7-8 to TRBJ2-7, with TRBD1 matching over 9 bases. Trimming took 0 bases from V and 4 from J; bases not matched to a gene: 4. The CDR3 spans 15 residues. From germline, CDR1 is SGHVS and CDR2 FQNEAQ. CDR3 DNA sequence: TGTGCCAGCAGCTTAGCTTCGGGACAGGGATACGAGCAGTACTTC. Translated, it gives CASSLASGQGYEQYF.

The chain couples TRBV19 to TRBJ1-5, with 12 bases lining up with TRBD1. The CDR3 length is 16 residues. Germline trimming cut 6 bases from V and 3 bases from J; bases unmatched to any gene: 6. CDR1 and CDR2 (germline): LNHDA, SQIVND (reference sequence). This CDR3 reads CASRAGTGGVNQPQHF. Written as DNA, the CDR3 is TGTGCCAGTAGAGCAGGGACAGGGGGCGTCAATCAGCCCCAGCATTTT.

This sequence joins TRBV28 and TRBJ2-1; D perhaps matches TRBD1 (6 bases). CDR3 length equals 15 residues. Germline V gene sequence: CDR1 MDHEN, CDR2 SYDVKM. Trimming stripped 3 bases from V and 8 bases from J, with 17 bases between. The DNA for the CDR3 is TGTGCCAGCAGTTTGGATGGGGGCGCATCGTATGAGCAGTTCTTC. Translated, it gives CASSLDGGASYEQFF.

This clone was counted once. J is TRBJ1-2 and V is TRBV19; D uncertain. Trimming shortened V by 8 bases and J by 8 bases, and 21 bases separated the two germline ends. The CDR3 sequence is 14 residues long. Germline V gene sequence: CDR1 LNHDA, CDR2 SQIVND (reference sequence). The CDR3: CASGFEGRAGGYTF. In nucleotides, the CDR3 is TGTGCCAGTGGTTTTGAGGGAAGGGCGGGCGGCTACACCTTC.

The chain links TRBV7-2 to TRBJ2-1, with D perhaps TRBD2 (6 bases). The germline V gene encodes CDR1 SGHTA and CDR2 FQGNSA. This CDR3 has 15 amino acids. Trimming shortened V by 1 base and J by 4 bases, and 11 bases separated the two germline ends. In nucleotides, the CDR3 is TGTGCCAGCAGCTTAGTGGACTACCAATACAATGAGCAGTTCTTC. Its protein product is CASSLVDYQYNEQFF.

The chain uses TRBV5-4 and TRBJ2-7, with D perhaps TRBD2 (7 bases). Germline CDR1 is SGHNT and CDR2 is YYREEE (reference sequence). With 6 bases removed from V and 4 bases from J, the gap between germline ends came to 14 bases. The CDR3 consists of 13 residues. Here the CDR3 DNA reads TGTGCCAGCACCAAAGGGGGGGAGTACGAGCAGTACTTC. This translates into CASTKGGEYEQYF.

This clone appeared a single time. DNA of the CDR3: TGTGCCAGTAGTATTGAGACTAGCGGGATTAGCACAGATACGCAGTATTTT. Its protein is CASSIETSGISTDTQYF. The chain is built from TRBV19 and TRBJ2-3, with TRBD2 matching over 11 bases. This CDR3 is built from 17 residues. Per germline, CDR1 LNHDA and CDR2 SQIVND (reference sequence). With 3 bases clipped from V and 0 bases from J, the junction kept 5 bases outside the gene matches.

The chain joins TRBV11-2 to TRBJ2-2; no reliable D call. Germline CDR1 reads SGHAT; CDR2 reads FQNNGV. Trimming took 8 bases from V and 1 from J, leaving 11 bases between them. The CDR3 runs 14 residues. CDR3 nucleotide sequence: TGTGCCAGCTCCCTGTTACGGAACACCGGGGAGCTGTTTTTT. It codes for CASSLLRNTGELFF.

This clone came up once. The rearrangement links TRBV2 to TRBJ2-3, with D uncertain. V was trimmed by 8 bases and J by 6 bases, leaving 6 bases between them. Germline V CDR1 and CDR2: SNHLY, FYNNEI. The CDR3 covers 10 residues. The CDR3 sequence is CASERDTQYF. CDR3 nucleotides: TGTGCCAGCGAGAGGGATACGCAGTATTTT.

The chain recombines TRBV19 with TRBJ1-2; D is uncertain. The V gene's germline CDR1 is LNHDA and CDR2 SQIVND (reference sequence). This CDR3 spans 11 amino acids. V was trimmed by 5 bases and J by 8 bases, leaving 9 bases between them. The CDR3: CASSGAQGYTF. The CDR3 DNA follows: TGTGCCAGTAGTGGAGCCCAGGGCTACACCTTC.

This clone is medium-sized (0.01 to 0.1%). This chain joins TRBV4-2 and TRBJ2-2, with D perhaps TRBD1 (7 bases). Germline V lookup: CDR1 LGHNA, CDR2 YNFKEQ. The V end lost 4 bases, the J end lost 7 bases, and 31 bases lay between the germline ends. This CDR3 contains 20 residues. CDR3: CASSRDPWTRGQLLVGELFF. The CDR3 DNA is TGTGCCAGCAGCCGAGACCCTTGGACGCGGGGACAGCTTCTCGTCGGGGAGCTGTTTTTT.

The chain couples TRBV7-9 to TRBJ2-2; TRBD2 is a possible D gene (5 bases). Germline values: CDR1 SEHNR, CDR2 FQNEAQ (reference sequence). Trimming removed 5 bases at V and 2 bases at J, with 15 bases between. CDR3 length equals 16 residues. As DNA, the CDR3 is TGTGCCAGCAGCCCAACAGCGGACCTAAACACCGGGGAGCTGTTTTTT. This codes for CASSPTADLNTGELFF.

The chain carries TRBV4-1 and TRBJ1-1, with no clear D. Germline values: CDR1 MGHRA, CDR2 YSYEKL. The CDR3 spans 14 residues. V lost 5 bases to trimming and J lost 5 bases, with 15 bases between them. CDR3 in amino acids: CASSARGGSTEAFF. The CDR3 DNA reads TGCGCCAGCAGCGCCCGGGGAGGAAGTACTGAAGCTTTCTTT.

CDR3 coding DNA: TGTGCCAGTGGCGGCGGGATCTACAATGAGCAGTTCTTC. Protein product: CASGGGIYNEQFF. The rearrangement joins TRBV5-6 to TRBJ2-1, with TRBD2 as a possible D gene (6 bases). This CDR3 has 13 residues. The germline V gene has CDR1 SGHDT and CDR2 YYEEEE. V gave up 8 bases and J gave up 3 bases, with 12 bases separating them.

The rearrangement joins TRBV12-2 to TRBJ1-1. TRBV12-2 constitutes a pseudogene. There are 15 residues in the CDR3. The CDR3 region is CASRPKGGANTEAFF. For the CDR3, the DNA is TGTGCAAGTCGCCCCAAGGGCGGGGCGAACACTGAAGCTTTCTTT.

The rearrangement links TRBV10-1 to TRBJ1-2; TRBD1 might be the D (5 bases). Germline loops: CDR1 WNHNN, CDR2 SYGVQD (reference sequence). The length of the CDR3 is 11 residues. V lost 8 bases and J lost 10, with 14 bases in between. This chain's CDR3 is CASSGGRHYTF. The CDR3, as DNA: TGCGCCAGCTCGGGGGGACGGCACTACACCTTC.

This clone occurred a few times. The chain uses TRBV27 and TRBJ2-3, with TRBD2 identical over 12 bases. Trimming removed 4 bases from V and 4 bases from J; junction bases left unmatched: 6. The CDR3 contains 16 residues. CDR1 and CDR2 (germline): MNHEY, SMNVEV (reference sequence). The CDR3 sequence: CASSSASGGAPDTQYF. The DNA of the CDR3 is TGTGCCAGCAGTTCCGCTAGCGGGGGGGCCCCAGATACGCAGTATTTT.

This chain connects TRBV27 to TRBJ1-5, with 7 positions matching TRBD1. Per germline, CDR1 MNHEY and CDR2 SMNVEV (reference sequence). The junction had 7 bases not matched to a gene; V was cut back by 5 bases and J by 3 bases. The CDR3 sequence is 15 residues long. DNA for the CDR3: TGTGCCAGCAGTCAAACAGGGGCCCCCAATCAGCCCCAGCATTTT. It yields the protein CASSQTGAPNQPQHF.

This sequence joins TRBV7-2 and TRBJ1-5, with D unresolved. Looked up from germline, CDR1 is SGHTA and CDR2 is FQGNSA. Trimming removed 4 bases from V and 2 bases from J, with 9 bases in between. The CDR3 totals 14 residues. The DNA for the CDR3 is TGTGCCAGCAGCTCCCCCCTTGGCAATCAGCCCCAGCATTTT. The encoded protein is CASSSPLGNQPQHF.